The present T cell receptor beta chain was sequenced within a study (dated by TCRdb to about 2015). Looking at the study overall: The study set out to test whether tumor-infiltrating Tregs in breast cancer get recruited from blood Tregs or are instead converted in situ from other CD4+ T cell subsets. What the study reported, not specific to this receptor: The TCR alpha and beta sequences of tumor-infiltrating Tregs showed the greatest overlap with tumor naive CD4+ T cells, followed by blood naive CD4+ T cells. Tumor memory CD4+ T cell TCR gene usage clustered with blood and lymph node memory CD4+ cells and lymph node naive CD4+ cells. Validation in the larger cohort was restricted to a single TCR beta V-J rearrangement rather than whole repertoires.

Amplification of full-length TCR variable regions was done by 5' RACE PCR using constant-region reverse primers, and this step was followed by semi-nested PCR with Nested Universal Primer A. Using the ReliaPrep RNA Cell Miniprep System, total RNA was extracted, and the SMARTer RACE 5'/3' Kit was then used to reverse transcribe the RNA into 5'RACE-ready cDNA. An Illumina MiSeq was used to sequence the full-length TCR alpha and beta libraries, which had been barcoded with multiplex adaptors. The paper's data handling went like this. For each of nine subset-tissue groups, sequencing data from the five patients were pooled, and the groups were then compared using unsupervised clustering of TCR gene usage. Repertoire similarity was calculated with the Morisita-Horn index, weighting shared sequences by their contribution to each repertoire. Using fastp at Q25 and MiXCR, TCRdb reprocessed the public reads and kept productive beta chains. Every distinct CDR3 protein forms one entry, paired with its most common genes and DNA. TCRdb, not the authors, supplied the V and J calls. This sample lists around 44,000 distinct CDR3 sequences; 22% were detected once. The top ten clonotypes cover around 4% of the sample.

Tregs were isolated as CD4+CD25+CD127-/low cells. Tregs, naive and memory CD4+ T cells from tumor, blood and ipsilateral draining lymph nodes of roughly 5 breast cancer patients underwent full-length TCR alpha and beta sequencing. Ficoll density gradient centrifugation was used to isolate mononuclear cells from either lymph nodes or 50 to 65 ml of peripheral blood. Sorted cell populations were confirmed by FACS to exceed 90% purity. A word on this clonotype: It has no known antigen specificity. Because the CDR3 is missing its conserved closing phenylalanine or tryptophan, this is likely a read error.

The receptor's source is a female donor with breast cancer. The sequenced sample consisted of Tregs sorted from blood.

The CDR3 corresponds to CASSGTGKLETQYV. The DNA sequence reads TGTGCCAGCTCGGGGACAGGGAAGTTAGAGACCCAGTACGTC. The rearrangement combines TRBV12-3 or TRBV12-4 with TRBJ2-5; 9 of the junction bases match TRBD1. The CDR3 has 14 amino acids, counting both end residues. CDR3 DNA is the only sequence kept; it has 42 bases, read in frame from the first base. V lost 8 bases and J lost 4 bases, and the count of bases not matched to a germline gene is 8.